A selection of T cell receptor beta chains follows, all from one sample in a study of memory CD4+ T cells and cytomegalovirus serostatus. Using immunoSEQ multiplex PCR, the repertoire was profiled, and TCRdb retains in-frame clones only, with some absent. The sample lists over 65,000 clones; approximately 80% were seen once. The sample taken for sequencing was memory CD4+ T cells from blood. These receptors were collected from an adult in good health and CMV-seronegative. Both conserved end residues are trimmed from each CDR3.

v_gene | CDR3aa
TRBV5-3 | ARSLGLAGSSSYNEQF
TRBV28 | ASSPGTGGDEQY
TRBV7-3 | ASSSGTSASTDTQY
TRBV30 | AWRTVYGYT
TRBV6-5 | ASSTGPGGGYT
TRBV18 | ASSPNTASTNEKLF
TRBV18 | ASFSGLNTGELF
TRBV5-1 | ASSPGGSDTQY
TRBV5-6 | ASSWYSQPPSTDTQY
TRBV7-9 | ASSLGQGAYI
TRBV6-1 | ASSGGPSNQPQH
TRBV7-6 | ASSLVARISSYEQY
TRBV6-1 | ASSEAPTGNTIY
TRBV7-6 | ASSRGTGGESQY
TRBV6-6 | ASSGADRGVYEQY
TRBV7-9 | ASRRQGSPEQY
TRBV30 | AWSRRGGQGRYGYT
TRBV19 | ASSIDEDSEQF
TRBV15 | ATSREVLGQPNTEAF
TRBV6-1 | ASSKGQGVETQY
TRBV7-2 | ASSPLAGEQF
TRBV5-1 | ASSSGTGANVLT
TRBV2 | ASIPTGGEGNSPLH
TRBV30 | AWSVGNIYNEQF
TRBV7-3 | ASSLRQTGELF
TRBV2 | ASSAEGAADTQY
TRBV19 | ASSLGNFNYGYT
TRBV6-6 | ASSYEGQPYGYT
TRBV27 | ASSFGFRGAGGYT
TRBV19 | ASSGQNYGYT
TRBV30 | AFPEGGGYYNQPQH
TRBV27 | ASSPPTGNGYGYT
TRBV7-2 | ASSLERGENEQF
TRBV30 | APAPLH
TRBV28 | ASRLDGGTSYGYT
TRBV10-1 | ARGPRGEAF
TRBV5-1 | ASSLQGQMNTEAF
TRBV5-4 | ASSLGGIVAKNIQY
TRBV2 | ASRAGGNTGELF
TRBV5-4 | ASSKGQGARGEQY
TRBV19 | ASSIGPGANQPQH
TRBV5-6 | ASSLTGGRLDTQY
TRBV10-1 | ASSEGMNQPNEKLF
TRBV25-1 | ASSERQGPNYGYT
TRBV5-1 | ASSSEGDSSYNEQF
TRBV6-5 | ASSSRIEAEQY
TRBV5-6 | ASSFLGRLGGETQY
TRBV7-8 | ASSKLTSGGAYLAGELF
TRBV6-5 | ASSYGTGVGTEAF
TRBV14 | ASSQDLNTEAF
TRBV4-3 | ASSPDRGPNYGYT